This T cell receptor beta chain was obtained from a study of blood T cell repertoires in COVID-19. Study as a whole: Material from acute and convalescent COVID-19 was sourced from the United States, Italy and Spain. The cDNA or gDNA used as material had been derived from T cells, B-cell-depleted T cells, or PBMCs.

The CDR3 loop spans 14 amino acids. The germline gives CDR1 LGHDT, CDR2 YNNKEL (reference sequence). V shed 7 bases and J 4 bases; nucleotides not matched to a gene: 7. In the source study's methods: Reference gene primer amplification in the assay estimated nucleated cell counts. Method: immunoSEQ multiplex PCR; TCRdb's copy keeps in-frame clones and lacks some. Clone size and the V and J calls come from that table; the DNA yielded D and trimming. The sample has a few hundred thousand clones; about 89% are singletons. The sequencing sample was made of peripheral blood. The clonotype comes from a woman between 45 and 65 years old with acute or convalescent COVID-19. V and J are TRBV3-1 (or the pseudogene TRBV3-2) and TRBJ2-1; 7 bases are shared with TRBD1. The CDR3: CASTVKGAYNEQFF. CDR3 in DNA: TGTGCCAGCACGGTAAAGGGGGCTTACAATGAGCAGTTCTTC.